The 17 T cell receptor beta chains listed next were all sequenced from one sample in a study of cytomegalovirus exposure and HLA in healthy donors. Primers for the PCR totalled 60 Vbeta and 13 Jbeta. Clones were read by immunoSEQ multiplex PCR, and TCRdb kept only the in-frame ones, dropping some. Here the sample spans 170,000 or so clones, over 75% being singletons. Sequences were obtained from PBMCs. These TCRs come from a woman aged 50 to 65 in good health and CMV-seropositive.

The chain couples TRBV19 to TRBJ1-3; 8 bases fit TRBD1. The CDR3 length is 14 residues. The germline V gene has CDR1 LNHDA and CDR2 SQIVND (reference sequence). Losses at the gene ends were 6 bases for V and 4 bases for J; bases not matched to a gene: 5. This CDR3 reads CASSSRGRGNTIYF. CDR3 coding DNA: TGTGCCAGTAGCTCCAGGGGGCGAGGAAACACCATATATTTT.

This rearrangement joins TRBV7-2 to TRBJ2-2, with a possible D match to TRBD2 (6 bases). Germline-derived CDR1 and CDR2 are SGHTA and FQGNSA. This CDR3 is built from 14 residues. V shed 5 bases and J shed 6 bases, with 13 bases lying between them. The CDR3 nucleotides read TGTGCCAGCAGCCCCGTGGGGAGGTCCGGGGAGCTGTTTTTT. Amino acid sequence: CASSPVGRSGELFF.

The V call is TRBV7-3, the J call TRBJ2-2; 8 positions match TRBD1. V trimming: 5 bases; J trimming: 7 bases; junction bases outside the gene matches: 18. The CDR3 totals 18 residues. Germline V gene data show CDR1 as SGHTA and CDR2 as FQGTGA. CDR3 DNA: TGTGCCAGCAGCCTATTACCCCCAGGGACAGGTCCCGGCGGGGAGCTGTTTTTT. Translating it yields CASSLLPPGTGPGGELFF.

In this sample, this clone turned up a few times. The chain recombines TRBV19 with TRBJ2-1; D uncertain. V shed 1 base and J shed 10 bases, with 11 bases lying between them. The germline gives CDR1 LNHDA, CDR2 SQIVND (reference sequence). This CDR3 spans 13 amino acids. This chain's CDR3 is CASSIVVGGEQFF. The CDR3 region has the DNA TGTGCCAGTAGTATAGTGGTAGGCGGCGAGCAGTTCTTC.

V and J are TRBV7-3 and TRBJ2-1; 9 bases align to TRBD2. V gave up 1 base and J gave up 13 bases; unmatched junction bases: 14. Germline loops: CDR1 SGHTA, CDR2 FQGTGA. The CDR3 is 16 amino acids. CDR3 nucleotide sequence: TGTGCCAGCAGCTTAAGGCCTAGCGGGATGCGTAGGGAACAGTTCTTC. Its translation: CASSLRPSGMRREQFF.

The chain recombines TRBV7-2 with TRBJ2-1, with 9 bases matching TRBD2. Germline V gene lookup returns CDR1 SGHTA and CDR2 FQGNSA. V was clipped by 7 bases and J by 2 bases; unmatched bases: 3. There are 14 residues in the CDR3. As DNA, the CDR3 is TGTGCCAGCAACGGACTAGCGACCTACAATGAGCAGTTCTTC. As protein: CASNGLATYNEQFF.

This clone was counted a few times. This chain connects TRBV28 to TRBJ1-1; no clear D gene. Trimming shortened V by 7 bases and J by 0 bases, and 15 bases separated the two germline ends. From germline, CDR1 is MDHEN and CDR2 SYDVKM. This CDR3 contains 15 residues. The CDR3 sequence: CASTRRLGLNTEAFF. In nucleotides, the CDR3 is TGTGCCAGCACCCGGAGGCTCGGCCTGAACACTGAAGCTTTCTTT.

The chain is built from TRBV11-2 and TRBJ1-6, with D unclear. Germline V gene lookup returns CDR1 SGHAT and CDR2 FQNNGV. The CDR3 is 13 amino acids. Trimming left V 2 bases short and J 8 bases short, with 7 bases between. CDR3 sequence: CASSLLFDSPLHF. DNA for the CDR3: TGTGCCAGCAGCTTACTTTTCGATTCACCCCTCCACTTT.

V and J are TRBV6-5 and TRBJ2-7; 10 nucleotides agree with TRBD1. Germline V gene lookup returns CDR1 MNHEY and CDR2 SVGAGI. The CDR3 is 15 amino acids. Trimming removed 2 bases from V and 5 bases from J; junction bases left unmatched: 6. CDR3 sequence: CASSYMTGGRDEQYF. The CDR3 coding sequence is TGTGCCAGCAGTTACATGACAGGGGGCAGGGACGAGCAGTACTTC.

The chain uses TRBV21-1 and TRBJ2-2; TRBD1 was called by the table and not checked on the DNA. TRBV21-1 is a pseudogene locus. This CDR3 is built from 15 residues. As DNA, the CDR3 is TGTGCCAGCAGCAAAGGGACAGGGGGCACCGGGGAGCTGTTTTTT. The encoded protein is CASSKGTGGTGELFF.

The chain couples TRBV4-3 to TRBJ2-7; perhaps TRBD2 as D (6 bases). The germline V gene has CDR1 LGHNA and CDR2 YSLEER. V was shortened by 1 base and J by 2 bases, with 9 bases between the two germline ends. The CDR3 loop spans 14 amino acids. CDR3 sequence (DNA): TGCGCCAGCAGCCAAGGGGACTCGACCTACGAGCAGTACTTC. It translates to CASSQGDSTYEQYF.

The gene calls are TRBV28 and TRBJ1-2, with 9 bases fitting TRBD1. The CDR3 runs 14 residues. The V gene's germline CDR1 is MDHEN and CDR2 SYDVKM. The junction had 7 bases not matched to a gene; V was cut back by 6 bases and J by 5 bases. CDR3 protein: CASRISDRGYGYTF. CDR3 coding DNA: TGTGCCAGCAGGATTTCGGACAGGGGATATGGCTACACCTTC.

In its sample, this clone was seen a few times. The chain has TRBV11-2 and TRBJ2-6; D ambiguous. The CDR3 has 17 amino acids. Germline V gene data show CDR1 as SGHAT and CDR2 as FQNNGV. V lost 3 bases and J 0 bases, leaving 12 bases between the germline ends. CDR3 sequence: CASSFGFYHSGANVLTF. CDR3 DNA sequence: TGTGCCAGCAGCTTCGGGTTCTACCACTCTGGGGCCAACGTCCTGACTTTC.

This clone was seen only once. The J gene is TRBJ2-1, the V gene TRBV27; the match to TRBD2 covers 9 bases. Germline V CDR1 and CDR2: MNHEY, SMNVEV (reference sequence). After removal of 6 bases from V and 0 bases from J, the junction contained 6 bases not matched to a gene. The CDR3 consists of 16 residues. CDR3 nucleotides: TGTGCCAGCAGGCGGGGGGGCGGGAGCTCCTACAATGAGCAGTTCTTC. Its translation: CASRRGGGSSYNEQFF.

The chain joins TRBV27 to TRBJ2-5, with D perhaps matching TRBD1 (6 bases). From germline, CDR1 is MNHEY and CDR2 SMNVEV (reference sequence). Trimming stripped 3 bases from V and 4 bases from J, with 12 bases between. CDR3 length: 14 residues. Here the CDR3 reads CASSLAGARETQYF. In DNA, the CDR3 is TGTGCCAGCAGTTTGGCAGGGGCGCGAGAGACCCAGTACTTC.

The chain joins TRBV28 to TRBJ1-2, with TRBD1 as a possible D gene (5 bases). Germline V gene sequence: CDR1 MDHEN, CDR2 SYDVKM. This CDR3 has 13 amino acids. V was clipped by 4 bases and J by 8 bases, with 14 bases between them. CDR3 protein: CASSSTVLWGYTF. DNA for the CDR3: TGTGCCAGCAGTTCGACAGTCCTCTGGGGCTACACCTTC.

This clone was counted once. This chain joins TRBV7-2 and TRBJ2-1, with 8 bases that match TRBD2. V was pared by 2 bases and J by 3 bases, with 0 bases of the junction left unmatched. Per the germline V gene, CDR1 is SGHTA and CDR2 is FQGNSA. There are 14 residues in the CDR3. Here the CDR3 DNA reads TGTGCCAGCAGCTTACGGGGGGGCTACAATGAGCAGTTCTTC. Its protein product is CASSLRGGYNEQFF.